Presented here are 13 T cell receptor beta chains from one specimen sequenced in a study of radiation and T cells in renal cell carcinoma. Sequencing was performed with immunoSEQ multiplex PCR; in TCRdb, only in-frame clones are kept and a portion is missing. The sample holds about 95,000 clones, roughly 90% seen once. Time point noted: baseline pretreatment blood. Treatment of the sample: 15 Gy SBRT to primary tumor, nephrectomy 4 weeks later. The material sequenced was blood, taken from a patient whose treatment included radiotherapy and nephrectomy. Receptors originate from a man aged 45-65 years with renal cell carcinoma.

This sequence joins TRBV18 and TRBJ2-1; 9 bases line up with TRBD2. V lost 8 bases, J lost 4 bases, and 6 bases stayed unmatched. The CDR3 has 14 residues. Per the germline V gene, CDR1 is KGHSH and CDR2 is LQKENI. The CDR3, as DNA: TGTGCCAGCGCGCAAGCGGGGGGTTACAATGAGCAGTTCTTC. It specifies CASAQAGGYNEQFF.

This chain joins TRBV5-1 and TRBJ2-3, with 7 bases aligning to TRBD2. The CDR3 has 14 amino acids. CDR1 SGHRS and CDR2 YFSETQ come from the germline V gene. The junction had 4 bases not matched to a gene; V was cut back by 4 bases and J by 2 bases. The CDR3 here is CASSVSGITDTQYF. The CDR3 DNA reads TGCGCCAGCAGCGTAAGCGGGATCACAGATACGCAGTATTTT. Filled out from reference TRBV5-1 and TRBJ2-3, the complete variable domain reads KAGVTQTPRYLIKTRGQQVTLSCSPISGHRSVSWYQQTPGQGLQFLFEYFSETQRNKGNFPGRFSGRQFSNSRSEMNVSTLELGDSALYLCASSVSGITDTQYFGPGTRLTVL.

This clone was picked up one time. V usage is TRBV18 and J usage is TRBJ2-5, with TRBD1 identical over 8 bases. This CDR3 has 15 residues. Looked up from germline, CDR1 is KGHSH and CDR2 is LQKENI. The junction had 8 bases not matched to a gene; V was cut back by 3 bases and J by 5 bases. CDR3 loop: CASSPLDRGPETQYF. In DNA, the CDR3 is TGTGCCAGCTCACCTCTTGACAGGGGCCCCGAGACCCAGTACTTC.

The V gene is TRBV6-4, the J gene TRBJ2-3; 7 bases map to TRBD1. The V gene end was trimmed by 4 bases and the J gene end by 4 bases; junction bases not matched to a gene: 11. The CDR3 is 16 residues long. Germline values: CDR1 MRHNA, CDR2 SNTAGT. The DNA of the CDR3 is TGTGCCAGCAGTGGAACCGGGACAGCCTCTCCAGATACGCAGTATTTT. Translating gives CASSGTGTASPDTQYF.

The chain carries TRBV15 and TRBJ2-7; D is uncertain. Trimming removed 5 bases at V and 3 bases at J, with 8 bases between. Germline V CDR1 and CDR2: LNHNV, YYDKDF (reference sequence). The CDR3 runs 12 residues. The CDR3 spells CATSFSNYEQYF. The CDR3, as DNA: TGTGCCACCAGCTTCTCCAACTACGAGCAGTACTTC.

The genes are TRBV10-3 and TRBJ1-2, with D hard to call. This CDR3 contains 10 residues. Trimming took off 10 bases at V and 8 bases at J, with 11 bases between the two ends. Germline lookup yields CDR1 ENHRY and CDR2 SYGVKD. The CDR3 reads CASGNVGYTF. The CDR3 region has the DNA TGTGCCAGCGGAAATGTGGGCTACACCTTC.

This chain uses TRBV5-1 with TRBJ2-5; D might be TRBD1 or TRBD2, each matching 5 bases. The germline CDR1 and CDR2 sequences are SGHRS and YFSETQ. The CDR3 has 14 amino acids. Trimming took 4 bases from V and 0 from J, leaving 10 bases between them. Here the CDR3 reads CASSRGRNQETQYF. The CDR3 DNA reads TGCGCCAGCAGCCGGGGACGGAACCAAGAGACCCAGTACTTC.

J is TRBJ2-1 and V is TRBV19; TRBD1 might be the D (6 bases). Per germline, CDR1 LNHDA and CDR2 SQIVND (reference sequence). The CDR3 is 13 amino acids. Trimming removed 9 bases at V and 5 bases at J, with 14 bases between. Written as DNA, the CDR3 is TGTGCCAGCACTAGGGGGAGAGACAATGAGCAGTTCTTC. Translating it yields CASTRGRDNEQFF.

This clone was recorded a few times. This rearrangement joins TRBV27 to TRBJ2-7; a possible D gene is TRBD2 (5 bases). Germline V gene data show CDR1 as MNHEY and CDR2 as SMNVEV (reference sequence). With 2 bases removed from V and 6 bases from J, the gap between germline ends came to 14 bases. The CDR3 spans 14 residues. CDR3 protein: CASSLNLAWGEQYF. The CDR3 DNA reads TGTGCCAGCAGTTTAAACCTAGCTTGGGGCGAGCAGTACTTC.

The chain uses TRBV4-1 and TRBJ2-5, with TRBD1 matching over 9 bases. CDR3 length: 17 residues. With V trimmed by 0 bases and J by 4 bases, 9 bases remained unmatched. Germline CDR1 and CDR2: MGHRA and YSYEKL. In DNA form, the CDR3 reads TGCGCCAGCAGCCAAGACCCGACCGGGACAGGGAGAGAGACCCAGTACTTC. Translating it yields CASSQDPTGTGRETQYF.

The chain has TRBV6-5 and TRBJ1-5; TRBD1 agrees at 7 bases. This CDR3 region has 15 residues. Germline values: CDR1 MNHEY, CDR2 SVGAGI. With 5 bases clipped from V and 1 base from J, the junction kept 5 bases outside the gene matches. CDR3 sequence (DNA): TGTGCCAGCAGTCGGGACAGACCCAGCAATCAGCCCCAGCATTTT. Translation gives CASSRDRPSNQPQHF.

The chain links TRBV27 to TRBJ1-2; a possible D gene is TRBD1 (5 bases). V was cut by 6 bases and J by 4 bases, with 36 bases left in between. Germline V gives CDR1 MNHEY, CDR2 SMNVEV (reference sequence). The length of the CDR3 is 21 residues. The CDR3 nucleotides read TGTGCCAGCAGATCTTTCCCGGGTGATAAACAGGTAGTGCGGTCGGGCTATGGCTACACCTTC. Translating gives CASRSFPGDKQVVRSGYGYTF.

The V call is TRBV29-1, the J call TRBJ1-4; D call uncertain. CDR1 is SQVTM, CDR2 ANQGSEA, per germline. This CDR3 is built from 13 residues. V was shortened by 7 bases and J by 6 bases, with 15 bases between the two germline ends. CDR3: CSGKLAIDEKLFF. CDR3 coding DNA: TGCAGCGGAAAACTAGCAATCGATGAAAAACTGTTTTTT.